The 27 T cell receptor beta chains below all came from one sample that was sequenced in a study of blood T cells in healthy people across ages. Together with a sample-barcoded 5' primer, a J-beta primer mix was included in a second PCR lasting about 7 to 11 cycles. TCRdb re-analysed the 5' RACE reads in MiXCR, keeping a single row per CDR3 protein. The sample records 710,000 or so distinct CDR3 sequences, approximately 29% being singletons. The specimen was blood. The receptors originated from an elderly woman in good health.

Ten or more counts support this clonotype. V gene TRBV28 combines with J gene TRBJ2-5, with 7 bases aligning to TRBD2. Germline V gives CDR1 MDHEN, CDR2 SYDVKM. V was clipped by 5 bases and J by 5 bases; unmatched bases: 14. This CDR3 has 16 amino acids. The CDR3 coding sequence is TGTGCCAGCAGTCGCGGGGGTGTGAGGGGCCGGGAGACCCAGTACTTC. Its protein product is CASSRGGVRGRETQYF.

This clonotype was detected only a few times. A much larger clone is a single base away; this may be a read error. The gene calls are TRBV20-1 and TRBJ2-5; a possible D gene is TRBD2 (6 bases). Germline-derived CDR1 and CDR2 are DFQATT and SNEGSKA (reference sequence). The CDR3 totals 12 residues. In DNA, the CDR3 is TGCAGGGCAAACCCCCGGGGGGAGACCCAGTACTTC. Protein product: CRANPRGETQYF.

About this clonotype: A read error may produce the germline difference seen at one junction end. The chain uses TRBV7-2 and TRBJ2-2; D may be TRBD1 (6 bases). CDR1 is SGHTA and CDR2 is FQGNSA in the germline V gene. The CDR3 totals 14 residues. The CDR3 DNA reads as TGTGCCAGCAGCCCGGGCAGGGGTGCGTGGGAGCGGTTTTTT. The encoded protein is CASSPGRGAWERFF.

This clonotype appeared many times. The chain has TRBV18 and TRBJ2-5; D unresolved. Trimming pared 6 bases from V and 2 bases from J, leaving 4 bases between. From germline, CDR1 is KGHSH and CDR2 LQKENI. This CDR3 is 11 amino acids long. The CDR3 bases are TGTGCCAGCTCGGAACAAGAGACCCAGTACTTC. Its translation: CASSEQETQYF.

About this clonotype: One end of the junction fails to match germline, which may point to a read error. CDR3 region: CASSLNPAGGSYNERYF. CDR3 nucleotides: TGTGCCAGCAGCTTAAATCCCGCAGGAGGGTCCTACAATGAGCGGTACTTC. The J gene is TRBJ2-7, the V gene TRBV7-3; possible D gene TRBD2, 6 bases. CDR1 and CDR2 from the germline V gene are SGHTA and FQGTGA. CDR3 length: 17 amino acids.

Here the CDR3 DNA reads TGTGCCAGCAGCTTAGGGGGACTGGGGACGAACACTGAAGCTTTCTTT. Its translation: CASSLGGLGTNTEAFF. J is TRBJ1-1 and V is TRBV7-8; maybe TRBD1 (5 bases). Trimming pared 1 base from V and 1 base from J, leaving 13 bases between. Germline CDR1 reads SGHVS; CDR2 reads FQNEAQ. The CDR3 consists of 16 residues.

This clonotype was counted at least ten times. This sequence joins TRBV6-6 and TRBJ2-7; either TRBD1 or TRBD2 may supply D (5 bases each). V was cut by 4 bases and J by 7 bases, with 17 bases left in between. The CDR3 is 14 residues long. Germline V gives CDR1 MNHNY, CDR2 SVGAGI (reference sequence). The CDR3 here is CASSFRDPRTEQYF. The CDR3 coding sequence is TGTGCCAGCAGTTTCCGGGACCCTCGGACTGAGCAGTACTTC.

In the case of this clonotype: The junction and the germline gene differ at one end; a read error may be behind it. The chain links TRBV6-1 to TRBJ2-3; 9 positions match TRBD1. CDR1 is MNHNS, CDR2 SASEGT, per germline. This CDR3 has 16 amino acids. DNA for the CDR3: TGTGCCAGCAGCGACATACAGGGGGCTAGCACAGAAACGCAGTATTTT. The encoded protein is CASSDIQGASTETQYF.

This clonotype was found many times. The J gene is TRBJ2-1, the V gene TRBV7-9; weak D call: TRBD2 (5 bases). The CDR3 is 14 residues long. Per the germline V gene, CDR1 is SEHNR and CDR2 is FQNEAQ (reference sequence). With 1 base removed from V and 6 bases from J, the gap between germline ends came to 10 bases. Written as DNA, the CDR3 is TGTGCCAGCAGCTTAGTGGCTAGCCTCAATGAGCAGTTCTTC. It is translated as CASSLVASLNEQFF. Variable domain in full (rest from reference TRBV7-9 and TRBJ2-1): DTGVSQNPRHKITKRGQNVTFRCDPISEHNRLYWYRQTLGQGPEFLTYFQNEAQLEKSRLLSDRFSAERPKGSFSTLEIQRTEQGDSAMYLCASSLVASLNEQFFGPGTRLTVL.

This clonotype was observed many times. The chain is built from TRBV4-2 and TRBJ2-1, with D perhaps TRBD2 (6 bases). Germline V gene lookup returns CDR1 LGHNA and CDR2 YNFKEQ. Trimming stripped 1 base from V and 10 bases from J, with 20 bases between. This CDR3 contains 16 residues. This chain's CDR3 is CASSQGGEVAGEEQFF. CDR3 in DNA: TGTGCCAGCAGCCAAGGAGGGGAGGTGGCAGGAGAGGAGCAGTTCTTC.

This clonotype was seen many times. The chain uses TRBV6-6 and TRBJ1-5; 7 bases are a match to TRBD1. CDR3 size: 13 residues. Germline V gene lookup returns CDR1 MNHNY and CDR2 SVGAGI (reference sequence). V was clipped by 5 bases and J by 12 bases; unmatched bases: 10. The DNA for the CDR3 is TGTGCCAGCAGTCACATAAAAGACAGGGACCAGCATTTT. It specifies CASSHIKDRDQHF.

This clonotype was counted many times. This chain uses TRBV6-5 with TRBJ2-1; D unresolved. The CDR3 covers 13 residues. Trimming left V 4 bases short and J 15 bases short, with 19 bases between. Looked up from germline, CDR1 is MNHEY and CDR2 is SVGAGI. The CDR3 loop is CASSWSPAANRFF. DNA for the CDR3: TGTGCCAGCAGTTGGTCTCCGGCAGCGAATCGGTTCTTC.

The chain carries TRBV30 and TRBJ1-1, with unresolved D. The CDR3 loop spans 13 amino acids. V lost 5 bases to trimming and J lost 2 bases, with 12 bases between them. Looked up from germline, CDR1 is GTSNPN and CDR2 is SVGIG (reference sequence). CDR3 sequence reads: CAWVGRRNTEAFF. CDR3 DNA sequence: TGTGCCTGGGTCGGGAGGCGTAACACTGAAGCTTTCTTT.

The chain carries TRBV20-1 and TRBJ2-3, with TRBD2 matching over 11 bases. Per the germline V gene, CDR1 is DFQATT and CDR2 is SNEGSKA (reference sequence). V was pared by 5 bases and J by 2 bases, with 9 bases of the junction left unmatched. The CDR3 contains 16 residues. The CDR3 is CSAYYTGLAATDTQYF. In DNA, the CDR3 is TGCAGTGCTTACTACACGGGACTAGCGGCCACAGATACGCAGTATTTT.

This clonotype was counted many times. A much more abundant neighbour one base away suggests this may be a read error. The V gene is TRBV7-3, the J gene TRBJ2-1, with D perhaps TRBD2 (5 bases). Looked up from germline, CDR1 is SGHTA and CDR2 is FQGTGA. The CDR3 has 16 amino acids. The CDR3 loop reads CASSLGSASSYKEQFF. The DNA of the CDR3 is TGTGCCAGCAGCTTAGGTAGCGCCAGCTCCTACAAGGAGCAGTTCTTC.

This chain uses TRBV5-5 with TRBJ2-4; 11 bases are shared with TRBD2. The CDR3 has 17 residues. Germline V gene sequence: CDR1 SGHKS, CDR2 YYEKEE (reference sequence). J was trimmed by 5 bases and V by 4 bases; bases with no gene match: 11. CDR3 residues: CASSGRLTSGGQNIQYF. The CDR3 DNA reads as TGTGCCAGCAGCGGGCGGCTAACTAGCGGGGGACAAAACATTCAGTACTTC.

The chain couples TRBV19 to TRBJ1-1; D not resolved. Germline V gene lookup returns CDR1 LNHDA and CDR2 SQIVND (reference sequence). This CDR3 region has 13 residues. The ends were cut back, 8 bases at V and 7 bases at J, with 17 bases in the middle. Written as DNA, the CDR3 is TGTGCCAGTCGCAAAGAGGGTCTCGGTGAAGCTTTCTTT. Its protein is CASRKEGLGEAFF.

Concerning this clonotype itself: At one boundary the junction diverges from the germline segment, which might be a read error. The CDR3 reads CAGSPRALMNTEAFF. The CDR3 DNA is TGCGCCGGCAGCCCCCGGGCCCTAATGAACACTGAAGCTTTCTTT. The rearrangement uses TRBV4-3 and TRBJ1-1; D not certain. CDR3 length: 15 residues. Germline V gives CDR1 LGHNA, CDR2 YSLEER.

The sample holds many counts of this clonotype. V usage is TRBV2 and J usage is TRBJ2-3; D not resolved. The CDR3 length is 14 residues. Deletions cut 6 bases from V and 8 bases from J, with 18 bases between. CDR1 and CDR2 from the germline V gene are SNHLY and FYNNEI. The CDR3 is CASSAGLGSGTQYF. CDR3 nucleotide sequence: TGTGCCAGCAGCGCCGGTCTCGGGTCTGGTACGCAGTATTTT.

In this sample, this clonotype turned up a few times. The gene calls are TRBV5-5 and TRBJ2-2; 12 positions match TRBD2. V lost 4 bases and J lost 7; bases outside the gene matches: 11. CDR3 size: 17 residues. Germline values: CDR1 SGHKS, CDR2 YYEKEE (reference sequence). The chain's CDR3 is CASSTMPSGGESGELFF. The CDR3 bases are TGTGCCAGCAGCACGATGCCTAGCGGGGGGGAGAGCGGGGAGCTGTTTTTT.

The CDR3 DNA sequence: TGTGCCAGCAGCCCCATCCCCGACTACGAGCAGTACTTC. It encodes CASSPIPDYEQYF. The rearrangement uses TRBV7-2 and TRBJ2-4; D not certain. The DNA end is a closer match to TRBJ2-7, so the J assignment may be wrong. This CDR3 comprises 13 residues. The germline V gene has CDR1 SGHTA and CDR2 FQGNSA.

The gene calls are TRBV30 and TRBJ2-5, with TRBD2 identical over 12 bases. Trimming cost V 2 bases and J 11 bases; bases outside gene matches: 9. Germline assignment: CDR1 GTSNPN and CDR2 SVGIG (reference sequence). The CDR3 has 14 amino acids. CDR3 DNA sequence: TGTGCCTGGAGTAGTGGGACTAGCGGGCAATCACAGTACTTC. It codes for CAWSSGTSGQSQYF.

The V call is TRBV5-1, the J call TRBJ1-2; D perhaps matches TRBD1 (5 bases). The V end lost 3 bases, the J end lost 3 bases, and 12 bases lay between the germline ends. This CDR3 has 14 amino acids. Germline CDR1 reads SGHRS; CDR2 reads YFSETQ. CDR3 sequence (DNA): TGCGCCAGCAGCTCCCGGGGGGGTGACTATGGCTACACCTTC. Its translation: CASSSRGGDYGYTF. Full variable domain (missing parts from reference TRBV5-1 and TRBJ1-2): KAGVTQTPRYLIKTRGQQVTLSCSPISGHRSVSWYQQTPGQGLQFLFEYFSETQRNKGNFPGRFSGRQFSNSRSEMNVSTLELGDSALYLCASSSRGGDYGYTFGSGTRLTVV.

The V and J genes are TRBV24-1 and TRBJ2-2; D perhaps matches TRBD2 (5 bases). Trimming cost V 4 bases and J 1 base, with 15 bases left between them. This CDR3 has 17 residues. The germline gives CDR1 KGHDR, CDR2 SFDVKD. The DNA of the CDR3 is TGTGCCACCAGTGACCCCATCGGCGGGCGGAACACCGGGGAGCTGTTTTTT. It specifies CATSDPIGGRNTGELFF.

This clonotype has only a few counts. The rearrangement joins TRBV30 to TRBJ2-4; a possible D gene is TRBD2 (7 bases). The ends were cut back, 3 bases at V and 13 bases at J, with 13 bases in the middle. The CDR3 is 11 residues long. Germline V lookup: CDR1 GTSNPN, CDR2 SVGIG (reference sequence). Written as DNA, the CDR3 is TGTGCCTGGAGGGAGGGGGGGAAGCAGTACTTC. This sequence encodes CAWREGGKQYF. Complete variable domain (other parts from reference TRBV30 and TRBJ2-4): SQTIHQWPATLVQPVGSPLSLECTVEGTSNPNLYWYRQAAGRGLQLLFYSVGIGQISSEVPQNLSASRPQDRQFILSSKKLLLSDSGFYLCAWREGGKQYFGAGTRLSVL.

V and J are TRBV5-4 and TRBJ2-5, with D perhaps assigned TRBD1 or TRBD2 (5 bases each). V was trimmed by 4 bases and J by 4 bases, leaving 17 bases between them. This CDR3 contains 15 residues. The germline CDR1 and CDR2 sequences are SGHNT and YYREEE (reference sequence). The CDR3 region is CASSINSGTGETQYF. CDR3 bases: TGTGCCAGCAGCATTAATTCAGGGACGGGAGAGACCCAGTACTTC.

The rearrangement uses TRBV7-2 and TRBJ1-5; the D gene is possibly TRBD1 (5 bases). Germline V gives CDR1 SGHTA, CDR2 FQGNSA. CDR3 size: 16 residues. Trimming left V 3 bases short and J 7 bases short, with 19 bases between. The CDR3: CASSFRPGRLPQPQHF. For the CDR3, the DNA is TGTGCCAGCAGCTTCCGCCCGGGACGCCTCCCCCAGCCCCAGCATTTT.